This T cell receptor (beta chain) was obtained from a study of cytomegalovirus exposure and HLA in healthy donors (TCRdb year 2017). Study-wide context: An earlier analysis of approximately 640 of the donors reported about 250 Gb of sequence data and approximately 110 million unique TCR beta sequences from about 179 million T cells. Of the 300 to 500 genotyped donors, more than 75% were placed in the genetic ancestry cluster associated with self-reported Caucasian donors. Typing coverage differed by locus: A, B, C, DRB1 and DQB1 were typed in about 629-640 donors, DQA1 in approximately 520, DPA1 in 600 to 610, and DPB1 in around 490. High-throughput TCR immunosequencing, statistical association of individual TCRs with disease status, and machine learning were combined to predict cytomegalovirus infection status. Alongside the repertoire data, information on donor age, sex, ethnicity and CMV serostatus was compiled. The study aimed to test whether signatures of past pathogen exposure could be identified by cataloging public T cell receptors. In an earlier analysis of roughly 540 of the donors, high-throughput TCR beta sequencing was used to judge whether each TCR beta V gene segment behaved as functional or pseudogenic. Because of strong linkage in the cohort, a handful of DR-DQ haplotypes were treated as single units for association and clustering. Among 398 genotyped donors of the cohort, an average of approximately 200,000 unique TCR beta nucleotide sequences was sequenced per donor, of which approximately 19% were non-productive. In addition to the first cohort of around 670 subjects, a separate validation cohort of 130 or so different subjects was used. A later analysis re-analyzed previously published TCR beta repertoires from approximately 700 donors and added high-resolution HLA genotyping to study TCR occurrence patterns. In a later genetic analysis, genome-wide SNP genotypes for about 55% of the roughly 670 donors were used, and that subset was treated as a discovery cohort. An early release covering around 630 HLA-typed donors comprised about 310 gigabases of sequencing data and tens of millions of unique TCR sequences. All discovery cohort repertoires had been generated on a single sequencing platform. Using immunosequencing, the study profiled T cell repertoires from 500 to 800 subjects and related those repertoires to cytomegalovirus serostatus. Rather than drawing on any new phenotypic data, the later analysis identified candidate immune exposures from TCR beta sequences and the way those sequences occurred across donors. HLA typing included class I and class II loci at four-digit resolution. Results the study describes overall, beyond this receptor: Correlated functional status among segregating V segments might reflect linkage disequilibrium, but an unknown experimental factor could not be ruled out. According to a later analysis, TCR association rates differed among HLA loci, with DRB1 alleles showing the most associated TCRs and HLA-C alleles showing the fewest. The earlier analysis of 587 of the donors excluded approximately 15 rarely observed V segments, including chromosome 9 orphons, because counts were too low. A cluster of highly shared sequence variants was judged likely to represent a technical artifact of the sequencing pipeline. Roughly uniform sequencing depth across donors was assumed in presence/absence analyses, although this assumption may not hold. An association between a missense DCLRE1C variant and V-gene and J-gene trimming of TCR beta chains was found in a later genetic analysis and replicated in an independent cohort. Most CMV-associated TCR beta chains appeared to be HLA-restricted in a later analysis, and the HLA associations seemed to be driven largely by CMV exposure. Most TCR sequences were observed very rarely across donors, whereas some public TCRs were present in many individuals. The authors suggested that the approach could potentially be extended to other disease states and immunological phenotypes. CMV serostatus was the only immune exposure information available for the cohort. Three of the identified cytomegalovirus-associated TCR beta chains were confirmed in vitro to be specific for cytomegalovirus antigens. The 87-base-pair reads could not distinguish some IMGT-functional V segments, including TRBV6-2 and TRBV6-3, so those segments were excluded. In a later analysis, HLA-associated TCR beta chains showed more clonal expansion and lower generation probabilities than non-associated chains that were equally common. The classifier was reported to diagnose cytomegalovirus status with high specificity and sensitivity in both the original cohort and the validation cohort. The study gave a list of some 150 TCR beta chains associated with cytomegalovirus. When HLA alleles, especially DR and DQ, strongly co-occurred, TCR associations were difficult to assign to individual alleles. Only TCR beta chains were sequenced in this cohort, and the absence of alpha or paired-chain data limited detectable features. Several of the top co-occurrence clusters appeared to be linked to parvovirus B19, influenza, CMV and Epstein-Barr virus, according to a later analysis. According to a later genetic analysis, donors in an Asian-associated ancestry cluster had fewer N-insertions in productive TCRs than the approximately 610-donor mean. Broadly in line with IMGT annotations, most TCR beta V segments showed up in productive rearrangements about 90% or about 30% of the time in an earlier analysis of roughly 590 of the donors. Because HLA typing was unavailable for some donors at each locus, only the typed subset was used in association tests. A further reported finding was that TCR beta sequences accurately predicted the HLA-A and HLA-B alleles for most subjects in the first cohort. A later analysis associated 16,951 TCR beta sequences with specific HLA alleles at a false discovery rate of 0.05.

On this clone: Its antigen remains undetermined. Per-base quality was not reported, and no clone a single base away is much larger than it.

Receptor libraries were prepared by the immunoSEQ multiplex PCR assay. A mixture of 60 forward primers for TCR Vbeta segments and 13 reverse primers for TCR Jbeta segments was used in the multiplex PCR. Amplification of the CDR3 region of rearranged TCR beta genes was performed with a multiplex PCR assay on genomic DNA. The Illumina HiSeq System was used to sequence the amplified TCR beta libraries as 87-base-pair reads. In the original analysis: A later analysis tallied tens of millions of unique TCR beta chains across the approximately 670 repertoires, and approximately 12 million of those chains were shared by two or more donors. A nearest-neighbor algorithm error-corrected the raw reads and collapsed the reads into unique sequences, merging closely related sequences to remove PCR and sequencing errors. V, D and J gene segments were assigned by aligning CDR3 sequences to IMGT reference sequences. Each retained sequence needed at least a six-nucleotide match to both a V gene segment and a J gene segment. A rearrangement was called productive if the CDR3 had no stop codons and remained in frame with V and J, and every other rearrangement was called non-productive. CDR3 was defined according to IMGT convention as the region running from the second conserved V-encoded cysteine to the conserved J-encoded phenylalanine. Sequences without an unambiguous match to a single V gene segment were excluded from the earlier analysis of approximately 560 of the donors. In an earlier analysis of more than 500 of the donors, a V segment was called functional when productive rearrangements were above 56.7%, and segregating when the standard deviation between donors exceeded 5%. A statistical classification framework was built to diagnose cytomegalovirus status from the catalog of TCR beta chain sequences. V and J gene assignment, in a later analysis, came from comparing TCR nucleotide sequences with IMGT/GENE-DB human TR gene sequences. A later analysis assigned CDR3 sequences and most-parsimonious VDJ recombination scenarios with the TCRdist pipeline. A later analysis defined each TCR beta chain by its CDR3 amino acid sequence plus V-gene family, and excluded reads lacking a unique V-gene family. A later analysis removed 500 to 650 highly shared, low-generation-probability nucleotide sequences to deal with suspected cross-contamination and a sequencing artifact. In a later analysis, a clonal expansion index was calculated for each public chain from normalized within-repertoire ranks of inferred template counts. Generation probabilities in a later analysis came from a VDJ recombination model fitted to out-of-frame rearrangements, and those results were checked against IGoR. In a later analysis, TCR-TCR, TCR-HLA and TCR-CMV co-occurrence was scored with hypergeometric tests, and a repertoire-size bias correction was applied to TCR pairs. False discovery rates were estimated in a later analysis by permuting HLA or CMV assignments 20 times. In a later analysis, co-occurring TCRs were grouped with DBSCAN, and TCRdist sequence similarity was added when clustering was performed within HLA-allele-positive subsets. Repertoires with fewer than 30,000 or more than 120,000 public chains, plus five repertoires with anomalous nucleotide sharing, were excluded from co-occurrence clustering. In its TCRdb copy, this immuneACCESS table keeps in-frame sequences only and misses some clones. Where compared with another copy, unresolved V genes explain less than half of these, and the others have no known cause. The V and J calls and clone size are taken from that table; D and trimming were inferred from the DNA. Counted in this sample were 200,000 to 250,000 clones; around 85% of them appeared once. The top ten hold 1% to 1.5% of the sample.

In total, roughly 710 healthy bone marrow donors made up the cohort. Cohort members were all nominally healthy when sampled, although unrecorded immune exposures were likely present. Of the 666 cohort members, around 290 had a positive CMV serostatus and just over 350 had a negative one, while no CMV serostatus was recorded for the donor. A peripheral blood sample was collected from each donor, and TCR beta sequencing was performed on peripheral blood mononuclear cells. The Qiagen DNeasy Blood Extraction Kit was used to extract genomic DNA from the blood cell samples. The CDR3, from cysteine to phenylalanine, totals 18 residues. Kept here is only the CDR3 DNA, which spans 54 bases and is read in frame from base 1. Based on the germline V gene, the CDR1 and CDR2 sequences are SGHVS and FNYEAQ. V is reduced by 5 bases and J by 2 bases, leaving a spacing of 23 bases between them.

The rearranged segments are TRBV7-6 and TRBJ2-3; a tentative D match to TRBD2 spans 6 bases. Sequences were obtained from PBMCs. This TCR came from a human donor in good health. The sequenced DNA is TGTGCCAGCAGCAGTAAACACCGCAGGGACTTCTACACAGATACGCAGTATTTT. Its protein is CASSSKHRRDFYTDTQYF.